This T cell receptor (beta chain) was obtained from a study of cytomegalovirus exposure and HLA in healthy donors. The CDR3 is 17 residues long. V was clipped by 3 bases and J by 8 bases; unmatched bases: 17. The V gene's germline CDR1 is KGHSH and CDR2 LQKENI. Vbeta (60) and Jbeta (13) primers were used in the PCR. Only in-frame clones appear in the TCRdb table, and some are missing; sequencing was by immunoSEQ multiplex PCR. The table has around 250,000 clones, 80% to 85% seen once. The receptor was isolated from a woman in her sixties or seventies in good health and CMV-seropositive. Sequenced material: PBMCs. This chain connects TRBV18 to TRBJ2-3, with TRBD2 matching 7 bases. CDR3 sequence: CASSPPSSGSALGTQYF. The CDR3, as DNA: TGTGCCAGCTCACCTCCGTCTAGCGGATCTGCGTTAGGTACGCAGTATTTT.